Included here is one T cell receptor (beta chain) sequence, with context. Its antigen is currently unknown. This record comes from a study of Ad26.COV2.S vaccination and SARS-CoV-2 variants. Across the study: Participant was drawn from the COV1001 Ad26.COV2.S trial arm. Study findings and constraints: Breadth measured for non-spike TCRs was similar across vaccine and placebo recipients. The breadth of spike-specific CD8+ and CD4+ T cell responses after vaccination was reportedly substantial.

Treatment: some 20 received Ad26.COV2.S at low or high dose, single or two shots; about five received placebo; per-sample allocation not given. It was on day 63 after the first vaccine or placebo injection that samples were taken. Boston provided a donor who was an adult aged 18-55 years. Produced via immunoSEQ multiplex PCR; TCRdb's table is partial and in-frame only. Of about 420,000 clones in the sample, 88% were seen once. The receptor was derived from a person between 18 and 59 years old who received the Ad26.COV2.S COVID-19 vaccine or a placebo. The specimen was peripheral blood, collected in a trial of Ad26.COV2.S vaccine versus placebo.

CDR3: CASSSYRGPAAQTQYF. The CDR3 nucleotides read TGTGCCAGCAGCTCCTACCGAGGGCCAGCTGCTCAGACCCAGTACTTC. The gene calls are TRBV7-9 and TRBJ2-5; D perhaps matches TRBD2 (5 bases). V lost 4 bases to trimming and J lost 6 bases, with 21 bases between them. Germline V CDR1 and CDR2: SEHNR, FQNEAQ (reference sequence). The CDR3 is 16 residues long.